This T cell receptor beta chain was identified in a study of blood T cells in healthy people across ages. The germline V gene has CDR1 LNHDA and CDR2 SQIVND (reference sequence). V was pared by 7 bases and J by 4 bases, with 17 bases of the junction left unmatched. This CDR3 region has 19 residues. The use of a sample-barcoded 5' primer and a J-beta primer mix characterized a second PCR of roughly 6 to 12 cycles. Every cDNA molecule bore a tag from a template-switch adaptor containing 12 random nucleotides. One entry per CDR3 protein, called by TCRdb with MiXCR from the 5' RACE reads. The sample includes about 1.7 million distinct CDR3 sequences, approximately 28% of them seen just once.

The sample was blood. The V gene is TRBV19, the J gene TRBJ2-5; 14 nucleotides agree with TRBD2. The sequence was collected from a woman in her twenties or thirties in good health. The CDR3 DNA reads as TGTGCCAGTAAGAGGACCTCCGGACTAGCGGGAGGTTTTAGAGAGACCCAGTACTTC. Translated, it gives CASKRTSGLAGGFRETQYF.